What follows are 20 T cell receptor beta chains derived from one specimen sequenced in a study of regulatory T cells in long-lasting Graves disease. Arm-PCR of CDR3 regions with iRepertoire HTBI primers generated TCR beta libraries. One entry per CDR3 protein results from TCRdb running MiXCR on the multiplex PCR reads. The repertoire includes around 400,000 distinct CDR3 sequences, less than 20% of them detected once, and 22% sits in the top ten. The time point: newly diagnosed GD, antithyroid drugs for less than 3 months. Isolated PBMC RNA provided the starting material for the TCR library. The starting material was peripheral blood mononuclear cells (PBMCs), obtained at new diagnosis, from a patient treated with antithyroid drugs. Receptors originate from a female donor with Graves disease.

Ten or more counts support this clonotype. V is TRBV3-1 and J is TRBJ2-1; D possibly corresponds to TRBD1 (6 bases). V was clipped by 2 bases and J by 7 bases, with 24 bases between them. Germline lookup yields CDR1 LGHDT and CDR2 YNNKEL (reference sequence). CDR3 length: 18 residues. The CDR3 here is CASSQWVPGTGSRNEQFF. As DNA, the CDR3 is TGTGCCAGCAGCCAATGGGTCCCTGGAACAGGGAGTAGGAATGAGCAGTTCTTC.

This clonotype showed up many times. The chain combines TRBV5-1 with TRBJ1-2; weak D call: TRBD1 (5 bases). V gave up 4 bases and J gave up 3 bases, with 16 bases separating them. Germline CDR1 SGHRS, CDR2 YFSETQ. The CDR3 loop spans 15 amino acids. CDR3 nucleotide sequence: TGCGCCAGCAGCCCACCCGGGACGGAATACTATGGCTACACCTTC. Its translation is CASSPPGTEYYGYTF.

CDR3 sequence reads: CASSEAGGGYGYTF. The CDR3 nucleotides are TGTGCCAGCAGTGAAGCAGGGGGCGGCTATGGCTACACCTTC. The chain is built from TRBV25-1 and TRBJ1-2; 8 positions agree with TRBD1. Per the germline V gene, CDR1 is MGHDK and CDR2 is SYGVNS. Unmatched junction bases numbered 3, after V lost 2 bases and J lost 4 bases. This CDR3 comprises 14 residues.

At least ten counts were recorded for this clonotype. V and J are TRBV28 and TRBJ2-1; 7 bases agree with TRBD1. From germline, CDR1 is MDHEN and CDR2 SYDVKM. The trim removed 8 bases at V and 0 bases at J, leaving 7 bases unmatched. The CDR3 is made up of 15 amino acids. The CDR3 region has the DNA TGTGCCAGCGTTAAACAGGGGAGCTCCTACAATGAGCAGTTCTTC. It translates to CASVKQGSSYNEQFF.

This clonotype was observed many times. This rearrangement joins TRBV12-5 to TRBJ2-7; 7 bases fit TRBD2. Germline V gene lookup returns CDR1 LGHNT and CDR2 FRNRAP. This CDR3 is built from 15 residues. Germline trimming cut 0 bases from V and 5 bases from J; bases unmatched to any gene: 7. CDR3 bases: TGTGCTAGTGGTTTGGTCCAGCGGGATCACCACGAGCAGTACTTC. Translating it yields CASGLVQRDHHEQYF.

There are a few counts of this clonotype. This chain links TRBV6-1 with TRBJ1-1; D not certain. V lost 5 bases, J lost 4 bases, and 17 bases lay in between. CDR1 and CDR2 (germline): MNHNS, SASEGT. There are 15 residues in the CDR3. The CDR3 sequence is CASSSRFTEGTEAFF. CDR3 in DNA: TGTGCCAGCAGTAGCAGGTTTACTGAGGGCACTGAAGCTTTCTTT.

This clonotype was detected ten times or more. This rearrangement joins TRBV5-5 to TRBJ1-1, with 8 bases fitting TRBD1. J gave up 1 base and V 3 bases, and 11 bases lay outside the gene matches. The CDR3 is 17 amino acids. CDR1 SGHKS and CDR2 YYEKEE come from the germline V gene (reference sequence). This CDR3 reads CASSWGLPGTGNTEAFF. In DNA, the CDR3 is TGTGCCAGCAGCTGGGGTCTTCCCGGGACAGGGAACACTGAAGCTTTCTTT.

Ten or more counts support this clonotype. The chain has TRBV7-9 and TRBJ2-3; 9 bases match TRBD1. The CDR3 sequence is 16 residues long. Looked up from germline, CDR1 is SEHNR and CDR2 is FQNEAQ (reference sequence). The V gene end was trimmed by 5 bases and the J gene end by 5 bases; junction bases not matched to a gene: 11. The CDR3 loop reads CASSNFRTGAEDTQYF. CDR3 nucleotides: TGTGCCAGCAGCAACTTTCGGACAGGGGCAGAAGATACGCAGTATTTT.

The sample holds many counts of this clonotype. V usage is TRBV9 and J usage is TRBJ2-7, with D perhaps matching TRBD1 (5 bases). V was trimmed by 3 bases and J by 0 bases, leaving 10 bases between them. CDR3 size: 14 residues. Germline V gene sequence: CDR1 SGDLS, CDR2 YYNGEE. The DNA of the CDR3 is TGTGCCAGCAGCGGCAGGGAAGGCTCCTACGAGCAGTACTTC. This encodes CASSGREGSYEQYF.

The rearrangement links TRBV12-3 or TRBV12-4 to TRBJ2-5; D is undetermined. The V end lost 6 bases, the J end lost 0 bases, and 17 bases lay between the germline ends. This CDR3 region has 16 residues. CDR3 sequence: CASSLIVLPYQETQYF. Here the CDR3 DNA reads TGTGCCAGCAGCCTAATCGTTTTGCCGTACCAAGAGACCCAGTACTTC.

In this sample, this clonotype turned up many times. This chain links TRBV15 with TRBJ1-1, with D possibly TRBD1 on 6 matching bases. V was pared by 3 bases and J by 0 bases, with 14 bases between. Germline CDR1 is LNHNV and CDR2 is YYDKDF (reference sequence). The CDR3 loop spans 16 amino acids. CDR3 sequence (DNA): TGTGCCACCAGCAGGGCCAAGGGGGTGATGAACACTGAAGCTTTCTTT. It codes for CATSRAKGVMNTEAFF.

At least ten counts were recorded for this clonotype. The chain combines TRBV11-2 with TRBJ2-3; unclear D gene. Germline V CDR1 and CDR2: SGHAT, FQNNGV. CDR3 length equals 11 residues. Trimming removed 0 bases at V and 6 bases at J, with 1 base between. The CDR3 sequence: CASSLDDTQYF. CDR3 nucleotide sequence: TGTGCCAGCAGCTTAGATGATACGCAGTATTTT.

Of note for this clonotype: With a much larger clone just one base away, this may be a read error. The chain recombines TRBV2 with TRBJ2-7; D not resolved. The CDR3 is made up of 11 amino acids. The germline V and J ends were trimmed by 4 bases and 2 bases, with 3 bases remaining between them. Germline CDR1 SNHLY, CDR2 FYNNEI. The CDR3 here is CASSGTYEQYF. The CDR3 region has the DNA TGTGCCAGCAGTGGGACCTACGAGCAGTACTTC.

On this clonotype: A read error may account for a junction end that differs from germline. The chain uses TRBV4-3 and TRBJ2-4, with D possibly TRBD2 on 5 matching bases. Per the germline V gene, CDR1 is LGHNA and CDR2 is YSLEER. The CDR3 loop spans 18 amino acids. The CDR3 DNA follows: TGCGCCAGCGGCCAAGGATTTCTCGGGAAGCTAAAGAAAAACATTCAGTACTTC. It specifies CASGQGFLGKLKKNIQYF.

This clonotype occurred many times. The CDR3 protein is CATSPFRRGPANYGYTF. The DNA for the CDR3 is TGTGCCACCAGTCCCTTTCGCAGGGGGCCCGCTAACTATGGCTACACCTTC. J is TRBJ1-2 and V is TRBV15, with 8 bases aligning to TRBD1. CDR3 length equals 17 residues. Germline V lookup: CDR1 LNHNV, CDR2 YYDKDF (reference sequence). Trimming took 6 bases from V and 0 from J; bases not matched to a gene: 12.

J is TRBJ2-1 and V is TRBV5-1; the match to TRBD2 covers 9 bases. The CDR3 runs to 15 residues. The trim removed 3 bases at V and 4 bases at J, leaving 5 bases unmatched. The germline CDR1 and CDR2 sequences are SGHRS and YFSETQ. In nucleotides, the CDR3 is TGCGCCAGCAGCTGGACCACTAGCGGGTACAATGAGCAGTTCTTC. This gives the protein CASSWTTSGYNEQFF.

V gene TRBV27 combines with J gene TRBJ2-5, with TRBD1 matching over 8 bases. Per germline, CDR1 MNHEY and CDR2 SMNVEV (reference sequence). The CDR3 is made up of 16 amino acids. V was clipped by 5 bases and J by 5 bases; unmatched bases: 13. CDR3: CASSPPPGQAWETQYF. The DNA of the CDR3 is TGTGCCAGCAGTCCACCACCGGGACAGGCCTGGGAGACCCAGTACTTC.

This clonotype was seen many times. The chain carries TRBV6-5 and TRBJ1-1; no firm D call. This CDR3 is built from 13 residues. Trimming stripped 2 bases from V and 0 bases from J, with 4 bases between. Germline V CDR1 and CDR2: MNHEY, SVGAGI. DNA for the CDR3: TGTGCCAGCAGTTACGAGTTGAACACTGAAGCTTTCTTT. This encodes CASSYELNTEAFF.

In this sample, this clonotype turned up many times. The chain has TRBV5-4 and TRBJ2-2, with TRBD2 matching 8 bases. Trimming cost V 4 bases and J 4 bases; bases outside gene matches: 12. The CDR3 extends over 17 amino acids. Germline CDR1 is SGHNT and CDR2 is YYREEE (reference sequence). CDR3 sequence: CASSGPGGAVVTGELFF. In DNA form, the CDR3 reads TGTGCCAGCAGCGGGCCCGGGGGGGCCGTGGTCACCGGGGAGCTGTTTTTT. The full variable domain, rest sourced from reference TRBV5-4 and TRBJ2-2, is ETGVTQSPTHLIKTRGQQVTLRCSSQSGHNTVSWYQQALGQGPQFIFQYYREEENGRGNFPPRFSGLQFPNYSSELNVNALELDDSALYLCASSGPGGAVVTGELFFGEGSRLTVL.

The table lists this clonotype with a few counts. A read error may be the cause here, since a much bigger clone is one base away. This chain links TRBV11-2 with TRBJ2-1; TRBD1 matches 8 bases. CDR3 length: 19 residues. Germline V gene sequence: CDR1 SGHAT, CDR2 FQNNGV. Losses at the gene ends were 0 bases for V and 2 bases for J; bases not matched to a gene: 12. The CDR3 sequence: CASSLDHLGQVGPYNEQFF. CDR3 nucleotide sequence: TGTGCCAGCAGCTTAGATCACCTGGGACAGGTGGGCCCCTACAATGAGCAGTTCTTC.